These 21 T cell receptor beta chains were all obtained from the same sample, sequenced in a study of CD8+ T cells in alopecia areata. Extracted RNA was reverse transcribed, and the resulting cDNA served as sequencing template. TCRdb keeps only in-frame clones here, not all; method: immunoSEQ multiplex PCR. The sample lists 110,000 to 150,000 clones, 51% occurring once. The sample here was CD4+ T cells sorted from blood, taken at week 0. These receptors all stem from a human donor with alopecia areata.

Points on this clone: The same CDR3 can be traced to other DNA sequences in this sample. The V gene is TRBV2, the J gene TRBJ2-3; no definite D call. Germline V gene lookup returns CDR1 SNHLY and CDR2 FYNNEI. The CDR3 covers 10 residues. V was cut by 6 bases and J by 4 bases, with 2 bases left in between. The CDR3 loop is CASSPDTQYF. The CDR3 DNA reads as TGTGCCAGCAGCCCAGATACGCAGTATTTT. Complete variable domain (other parts from reference TRBV2 and TRBJ2-3): EPEVTQTPSHQVTQMGQEVILRCVPISNHLYFYWYRQILGQKVEFLVSFYNNEISEKSEIFDDQFSVERPDGSNFTLKIRSTKLEDSAMYFCASSPDTQYFGPGTRLTVL.

This clone was detected only a few times. The V gene is TRBV5-1, the J gene TRBJ2-7; 8 positions agree with TRBD2. The CDR3 contains 14 residues. With 0 bases clipped from V and 3 bases from J, the junction kept 2 bases outside the gene matches. Germline lookup yields CDR1 SGHRS and CDR2 YFSETQ. CDR3 residues: CASSLAAGVYEQYF. The CDR3 bases are TGCGCCAGCAGCTTGGCAGCGGGAGTCTACGAGCAGTACTTC.

Note on this clone: An end of the junction differs from the germline gene, which may be a read error. V and J are TRBV7-2 and TRBJ1-2, with TRBD1 as a possible D gene (5 bases). This CDR3 contains 14 residues. In germline, CDR1 is SGHTA, CDR2 FQGNSA. In DNA form, the CDR3 reads TGTGCCAGCAGCTTAGCAGGGGCGAACTCTGGCTACACCTTC. Translated: CASSLAGANSGYTF.

This chain connects TRBV29-1 to TRBJ1-1; 7 nucleotides line up with TRBD1. This CDR3 contains 15 residues. The germline V gene encodes CDR1 SQVTM and CDR2 ANQGSEA. V trimming: 7 bases; J trimming: 1 base; junction bases outside the gene matches: 12. The CDR3 region has the DNA TGCAGCGCCATGACAGGGCCGACCTCGAACACTGAAGCTTTCTTT. Translation gives CSAMTGPTSNTEAFF.

This clone was observed a single time. This chain uses TRBV2 with TRBJ2-5; D is uncertain. Per germline, CDR1 SNHLY and CDR2 FYNNEI. CDR3 length: 12 amino acids. V shed 4 bases and J shed 12 bases, with 15 bases lying between them. CDR3 sequence: CASSVLETPKYF. CDR3 nucleotides: TGTGCCAGCAGTGTTTTGGAGACTCCCAAGTACTTC.

The CDR3 coding sequence is TGCGCCAGCAGCTTGGGAGGGGGCGTCCGTAACTATGGCTACACCTTC. Translated, it gives CASSLGGGVRNYGYTF. The rearrangement uses TRBV5-1 and TRBJ1-2; 7 bases agree with TRBD1. Germline-derived CDR1 and CDR2 are SGHRS and YFSETQ. The V gene end was trimmed by 0 bases and the J gene end by 1 base; junction bases not matched to a gene: 6. The CDR3 has 16 amino acids.

This clone was seen more than once but under ten times. The V call is TRBV29-1, the J call TRBJ2-4, with a weak D call TRBD1 (5 bases). V lost 7 bases and J 4 bases, leaving 11 bases between the germline ends. The CDR3 sequence is 12 residues long. In germline, CDR1 is SQVTM, CDR2 ANQGSEA. The CDR3 is CSAMTVKNIQYF. CDR3 nucleotide sequence: TGCAGCGCTATGACAGTGAAAAACATTCAGTACTTC.

This chain uses TRBV29-1 with TRBJ1-2; maybe TRBD1 (6 bases). Per the germline V gene, CDR1 is SQVTM and CDR2 is ANQGSEA. The V and J ends lost 7 bases and 3 bases respectively, with 15 bases between them. The CDR3 runs 13 residues. The CDR3 reads CSAGQRHDYGYTF. The CDR3 region has the DNA TGCAGCGCTGGACAGCGGCATGACTATGGCTACACCTTC.

This chain joins TRBV19 and TRBJ2-7, with TRBD2 identical over 13 bases. After removal of 5 bases from V and 3 bases from J, the junction contained 7 bases not matched to a gene. CDR3 size: 16 residues. The germline V gene has CDR1 LNHDA and CDR2 SQIVND (reference sequence). CDR3 protein: CASSPVGTSGIYEQYF. As DNA, the CDR3 is TGTGCCAGTAGTCCGGTGGGGACTAGCGGGATCTACGAGCAGTACTTC.

This chain uses TRBV18 with TRBJ1-1; D might be TRBD1 (6 bases). Germline V lookup: CDR1 KGHSH, CDR2 LQKENI. V shed 0 bases and J shed 0 bases, with 14 bases lying between them. The CDR3 has 17 residues. Here the CDR3 DNA reads TGTGCCAGCTCACCACCCTCAAACAGGGCCATGAACACTGAAGCTTTCTTT. This gives the protein CASSPPSNRAMNTEAFF.

The chain has TRBV29-1 and TRBJ2-2; 8 positions match TRBD2. The CDR3 covers 14 residues. With V trimmed by 6 bases and J by 0 bases, 3 bases remained unmatched. Germline CDR1 SQVTM, CDR2 ANQGSEA. The CDR3 DNA reads as TGCAGCGTGTATAGCGGGGCGAACACCGGGGAGCTGTTTTTT. Translation gives CSVYSGANTGELFF.

V is TRBV5-6 and J is TRBJ1-2, with 10 bases that match TRBD1. Germline V CDR1 and CDR2: SGHDT, YYEEEE. CDR3 length: 15 residues. The J segment lost 4 bases and the V segment lost 3 bases, leaving 6 bases of the junction unmatched. The CDR3 DNA reads TGTGCCAGCAGCTCCCCGGACAGGGGGGGCTATGGCTACACCTTC. This gives the protein CASSSPDRGGYGYTF.

The CDR3 DNA sequence: TGTGCCAGCAGCTTAGGAATGGGCGCGAAGGAGCAGTACTTC. As protein: CASSLGMGAKEQYF. The chain carries TRBV7-2 and TRBJ2-7; unclear D gene. This CDR3 comprises 14 residues. CDR1 is SGHTA, CDR2 FQGNSA, per germline. The V end lost 1 base, the J end lost 7 bases, and 14 bases lay between the germline ends.

The chain couples TRBV7-2 to TRBJ2-1; 8 nucleotides align to TRBD2. In germline, CDR1 is SGHTA, CDR2 FQGNSA. The length of the CDR3 is 19 residues. V dropped 2 bases and J dropped 7; count of bases not matched to a gene: 19. The CDR3 protein is CASSLTGLRTSGQGNEQFF. As DNA, the CDR3 is TGTGCCAGCAGCTTAACCGGTTTGAGAACTAGCGGACAAGGGAATGAGCAGTTCTTC.

This clone was observed a handful of times. The chain is built from TRBV28 and TRBJ2-1; D is unclear. Germline V CDR1 and CDR2: MDHEN, SYDVKM. CDR3 length equals 14 residues. Trimming cost V 6 bases and J 4 bases, with 13 bases left between them. CDR3: CASRRALGYNEQFF. The CDR3 DNA is TGTGCCAGCAGACGGGCTCTAGGTTACAATGAGCAGTTCTTC.

This clone was recorded many times. The J gene is TRBJ2-3, the V gene TRBV2; a weak D match, TRBD2 (5 bases). V lost 7 bases to trimming and J lost 0 bases, with 17 bases between them. CDR1 is SNHLY, CDR2 FYNNEI, per germline. The CDR3 extends over 16 amino acids. The CDR3 protein is CASKDWVRASTDTQYF. CDR3 bases: TGTGCCAGCAAGGACTGGGTGCGGGCAAGCACAGATACGCAGTATTTT. The entire variable domain, with the rest obtained from reference TRBV2 and TRBJ2-3, is as follows: EPEVTQTPSHQVTQMGQEVILRCVPISNHLYFYWYRQILGQKVEFLVSFYNNEISEKSEIFDDQFSVERPDGSNFTLKIRSTKLEDSAMYFCASKDWVRASTDTQYFGPGTRLTVL.

This clone was found a few times. V and J are TRBV6-5 and TRBJ1-5, with D uncertain. Trimming shortened V by 6 bases and J by 5 bases, and 11 bases separated the two germline ends. This CDR3 comprises 13 residues. Germline values: CDR1 MNHEY, CDR2 SVGAGI. The CDR3 sequence: CASRRKRDQPQHF. Here the CDR3 DNA reads TGTGCCAGCAGGCGCAAACGAGATCAGCCCCAGCATTTT.

This chain uses TRBV29-1 with TRBJ2-5, with 9 bases matching TRBD2. CDR1 is SQVTM and CDR2 is ANQGSEA in the germline V gene. V lost 6 bases, J lost 3 bases, and 2 bases stayed unmatched. The CDR3 spans 12 residues. The CDR3 spells CSVTSGKETQYF. Written as DNA, the CDR3 is TGCAGCGTGACTAGCGGAAAAGAGACCCAGTACTTC.

This clone has only a few counts. The V and J genes are TRBV29-1 and TRBJ2-2; 8 nucleotides match TRBD1. V gave up 7 bases and J gave up 4 bases; unmatched junction bases: 2. In germline, CDR1 is SQVTM, CDR2 ANQGSEA. The CDR3 is made up of 12 amino acids. CDR3 sequence: CSAGGSTGELFF. The CDR3 bases are TGCAGCGCAGGGGGCAGCACCGGGGAGCTGTTTTTT.

The chain uses TRBV5-1 and TRBJ2-2, with TRBD2 as a possible D gene (5 bases). The CDR3 extends over 14 amino acids. V shed 5 bases and J shed 5 bases, with 13 bases lying between them. Germline V gene data show CDR1 as SGHRS and CDR2 as YFSETQ. This chain's CDR3 is CASSFNGGTGELFF. The CDR3, as DNA: TGCGCCAGCAGTTTTAATGGAGGAACCGGGGAGCTGTTTTTT. The whole variable domain, remainder taken from reference TRBV5-1 and TRBJ2-2, is KAGVTQTPRYLIKTRGQQVTLSCSPISGHRSVSWYQQTPGQGLQFLFEYFSETQRNKGNFPGRFSGRQFSNSRSEMNVSTLELGDSALYLCASSFNGGTGELFFGEGSRLTVL.

The chain employs TRBV5-4 and TRBJ2-1, with TRBD2 matching 10 bases. After removal of 4 bases from V and 0 bases from J, the junction contained 4 bases not matched to a gene. The CDR3 is 16 residues long. Germline V gene sequence: CDR1 SGHNT, CDR2 YYREEE (reference sequence). This CDR3 is CASSEKRGGSYNEQFF. In DNA form, the CDR3 reads TGTGCCAGCAGCGAGAAGCGGGGGGGCTCCTACAATGAGCAGTTCTTC.